Below are 22 T cell receptor beta chains sequenced from a single sample in a study of blood T cell repertoires in COVID-19. Assay used: immunoSEQ multiplex PCR; TCRdb lists only in-frame clones, some missing. The sample holds some 120,000 clones, 83% seen once. Sequencing used peripheral blood. The source of these receptors is a man between 25 and 39 years old with acute or convalescent COVID-19.

This sequence joins TRBV4-1 and TRBJ1-1, with 7 positions matching TRBD1. CDR1 and CDR2 from the germline V gene are MGHRA and YSYEKL. V shed 1 base and J 4 bases; nucleotides not matched to a gene: 3. The CDR3 runs 14 residues. CDR3 in amino acids: CASSQGDRFTEAFF. CDR3 DNA: TGCGCCAGCAGCCAAGGGGACAGATTCACTGAAGCTTTCTTT.

The rearrangement uses TRBV5-4 and TRBJ2-7; 9 bases align to TRBD2. V shed 2 bases, J shed 1 base, and the junction held 19 bases outside the gene matches. CDR1 and CDR2 (germline): SGHNT, YYREEE (reference sequence). The CDR3 extends over 20 amino acids. The DNA for the CDR3 is TGTGCCAGCAGCTTTGGGTTGAGGGGGCGGGCTAGCGGGGAGTCCTACGAGCAGTACTTC. Amino acids: CASSFGLRGRASGESYEQYF.

The rearrangement uses TRBV6-5 and TRBJ2-7; TRBD2 might be the D (6 bases). Deletions cut 7 bases from V and 6 bases from J, with 19 bases between. Per germline, CDR1 MNHEY and CDR2 SVGAGI. This CDR3 has 14 residues. The chain's CDR3 is CASTRRGGNSEQYV. In DNA, the CDR3 is TGTGCCAGCACTAGAAGGGGCGGGAACTCCGAGCAGTACGTC.

On this clone itself: The junction shows a germline mismatch at one end, possibly a read error. The V gene is TRBV7-7, the J gene TRBJ2-5; D is ambiguous. The CDR3 has 14 residues. CDR1 SSHAT and CDR2 FNYEAQ come from the germline V gene (reference sequence). The CDR3 spells CASSLGAVTETQYF. CDR3 DNA sequence: TGTGCTAGCAGCCTAGGCGCGGTCACAGAGACCCAGTACTTC. Together with reference TRBV7-7 and TRBJ2-5, the CDR3 gives the full variable domain: GAGVSQSPRYKVTKRGQDVTLRCDPISSHATLYWYQQALGQGPEFLTYFNYEAQPDKSGLPSDRFSAERPEGSISTLTIQRTEQRDSAMYRCASSLGAVTETQYFGPGTRLLVL.

This clone was picked up one time. The chain has TRBV7-9 and TRBJ2-7; no reliable D call. This CDR3 spans 14 amino acids. V was cut by 0 bases and J by 7 bases, with 13 bases left in between. Germline V CDR1 and CDR2: SEHNR, FQNEAQ (reference sequence). The CDR3 reads CASSLALGPGEQYF. In nucleotides, the CDR3 is TGTGCCAGCAGCTTAGCTCTGGGCCCAGGAGAGCAGTACTTC. Full variable domain (outside the CDR3, taken from reference TRBV7-9 and TRBJ2-7): DTGVSQNPRHKITKRGQNVTFRCDPISEHNRLYWYRQTLGQGPEFLTYFQNEAQLEKSRLLSDRFSAERPKGSFSTLEIQRTEQGDSAMYLCASSLALGPGEQYFGPGTRLTVT.

The chain recombines TRBV27 with TRBJ2-1, with 9 bases fitting TRBD2. V lost 5 bases, J lost 4 bases, and 6 bases stayed unmatched. CDR1 is MNHEY, CDR2 SMNVEV, per germline (reference sequence). CDR3 length: 15 amino acids. The CDR3 protein is CASSLSGSGYNEQFF. In DNA, the CDR3 is TGTGCCAGCAGTCTTAGCGGGAGTGGGTACAATGAGCAGTTCTTC.

J is TRBJ2-1 and V is TRBV7-3; 7 nucleotides agree with TRBD2. The CDR3 runs 17 residues. With 1 base clipped from V and 5 bases from J, the junction kept 11 bases outside the gene matches. The germline V gene has CDR1 SGHTA and CDR2 FQGTGA. Written as DNA, the CDR3 is TGTGCCAGCAGCTTAAACCCCCCCTGGGAGGGTCACAATGAGCAGTTCTTC. As protein: CASSLNPPWEGHNEQFF. The full variable domain, with the rest looked up from reference TRBV7-3 and TRBJ2-1, is GAGVSQTPSNKVTEKGKYVELRCDPISGHTALYWYRQSLGQGPEFLIYFQGTGAADDSGLPNDRFFAVRPEGSVSTLKIQRTERGDSAVYLCASSLNPPWEGHNEQFFGPGTRLTVL.

The rearrangement uses TRBV11-2 and TRBJ2-5, with TRBD1 matching over 8 bases. Germline assignment: CDR1 SGHAT and CDR2 FQNNGV. The CDR3 is made up of 13 amino acids. After removal of 6 bases from V and 5 bases from J, the junction contained 5 bases not matched to a gene. The CDR3 coding sequence is TGTGCCAGCAGGCCAGGGGGCTGGGAGACCCAGTACTTC. It encodes CASRPGGWETQYF.

Concerning this clone itself: The same CDR3 is also encoded by other DNA sequences in this sample. The J gene is TRBJ2-7, the V gene TRBV27, with D perhaps TRBD1 (5 bases). Germline CDR1 and CDR2: MNHEY and SMNVEV (reference sequence). CDR3 length: 13 residues. V lost 2 bases and J lost 1, with 6 bases in between. DNA for the CDR3: TGTGCCAGCAGTTTAAGGGGATCCTACGAGCAGTACTTC. Protein: CASSLRGSYEQYF.

V is TRBV19 and J is TRBJ1-5; D unclear. Trimming cost V 4 bases and J 4 bases, with 2 bases left between them. Germline V gene lookup returns CDR1 LNHDA and CDR2 SQIVND (reference sequence). CDR3 length equals 11 residues. CDR3 coding DNA: TGTGCCAGTAGTACAAATCAGCCCCAGCATTTT. Its protein product is CASSTNQPQHF. The variable domain in full, with the rest retrieved from reference TRBV19 and TRBJ1-5, is DGGITQSPKYLFRKEGQNVTLSCEQNLNHDAMYWYRQDPGQGLRLIYYSQIVNDFQKGDIAEGYSVSREKKESFPLTVTSAQKNPTAFYLCASSTNQPQHFGDGTRLSIL.

The V and J genes are TRBV19 and TRBJ2-1; D perhaps matches TRBD1 (6 bases). The ends were cut back, 3 bases at V and 1 base at J, with 10 bases in the middle. Germline lookup yields CDR1 LNHDA and CDR2 SQIVND (reference sequence). This CDR3 spans 15 amino acids. The CDR3 is CASSIGRGSYNEQFF. CDR3 nucleotide sequence: TGTGCCAGTAGTATCGGCAGGGGATCCTACAATGAGCAGTTCTTC.

A single count supports this clone. The chain links TRBV9 to TRBJ2-3; the match to TRBD2 covers 7 bases. V gave up 6 bases and J gave up 1 base; unmatched junction bases: 2. CDR1 is SGDLS, CDR2 YYNGEE, per germline. The CDR3 is 13 amino acids. The CDR3 nucleotides are TGTGCCAGCAACCGGGGGGGCACAGATACGCAGTATTTT. This sequence encodes CASNRGGTDTQYF. The entire variable domain, with the rest obtained from reference TRBV9 and TRBJ2-3, is as follows: DSGVTQTPKHLITATGQRVTLRCSPRSGDLSVYWYQQSLDQGLQFLIQYYNGEERAKGNILERFSAQQFPDLHSELNLSSLELGDSALYFCASNRGGTDTQYFGPGTRLTVL.

The rearrangement links TRBV13 to TRBJ2-5; 13 bases line up with TRBD2. The V gene's germline CDR1 is PRHDT and CDR2 FYEKMQ (reference sequence). The CDR3 runs 16 residues. With 5 bases clipped from V and 2 bases from J, the junction kept 5 bases outside the gene matches. The CDR3 sequence: CASSLRTSGSQETQYF. Written as DNA, the CDR3 is TGTGCCAGCAGCCTCCGGACTAGCGGGAGTCAAGAGACCCAGTACTTC.

The chain is built from TRBV2 and TRBJ1-3; maybe TRBD1 (6 bases). V was trimmed by 6 bases and J by 5 bases, leaving 11 bases between them. CDR3 length: 13 amino acids. Germline lookup yields CDR1 SNHLY and CDR2 FYNNEI. CDR3 nucleotide sequence: TGTGCCAGCAGGCCGACAGGAAGAAACACCATATATTTT. Amino acids: CASRPTGRNTIYF.

DNA for the CDR3: TGTGCCAGCAGTTTCTCACAGGGGGCGAAGCAGTTCTTC. Residues: CASSFSQGAKQFF. The chain employs TRBV27 and TRBJ2-1; 9 bases are a match to TRBD1. The J segment lost 11 bases and the V segment lost 3 bases, leaving 5 bases of the junction unmatched. The CDR3 contains 13 residues. The germline gives CDR1 MNHEY, CDR2 SMNVEV (reference sequence).

This chain joins TRBV20-1 and TRBJ1-4; 10 nucleotides match TRBD1. The junction had 15 bases not matched to a gene; V was cut back by 3 bases and J by 5 bases. The CDR3 length is 18 residues. In germline, CDR1 is DFQATT, CDR2 SNEGSKA (reference sequence). This chain's CDR3 is CSASPTGGGGRINEKLFF. The CDR3 DNA reads TGCAGTGCTAGTCCGACAGGGGGCGGTGGTAGAATCAATGAAAAACTGTTTTTT.

This chain links TRBV6-2 or TRBV6-3 with TRBJ2-5, with 12 nucleotides matching TRBD2. V lost 2 bases and J lost 5; bases outside the gene matches: 3. The CDR3 extends over 15 amino acids. Germline V lookup: CDR1 MNHEY, CDR2 SVGEGT. The chain's CDR3 is CASSYLAGGTETQYF. The CDR3 DNA reads as TGTGCCAGCAGTTACCTAGCGGGAGGGACGGAGACCCAGTACTTC.

This chain uses TRBV19 with TRBJ1-5; tentative D call: TRBD1 (5 bases). This CDR3 comprises 17 residues. Trimming pared 10 bases from V and 0 bases from J, leaving 22 bases between. Germline V lookup: CDR1 LNHDA, CDR2 SQIVND (reference sequence). CDR3 amino acids: CATTPGLREYSNQPQHF. DNA of the CDR3: TGTGCCACCACCCCGGGACTCCGGGAATATAGCAATCAGCCCCAGCATTTT.

The rearrangement links TRBV13 to TRBJ1-4; 7 nucleotides match TRBD1. With 3 bases clipped from V and 8 bases from J, the junction kept 6 bases outside the gene matches. Germline V gene data show CDR1 as PRHDT and CDR2 as FYEKMQ (reference sequence). The CDR3 contains 14 residues. CDR3 coding DNA: TGTGCCAGCAGCTTCCAGGGGGAGAAGGAAAAACTGTTTTTT. It is translated as CASSFQGEKEKLFF.

This chain links TRBV5-6 with TRBJ1-2, with D perhaps matching TRBD1 (6 bases). The length of the CDR3 is 14 residues. The germline V gene encodes CDR1 SGHDT and CDR2 YYEEEE. V lost 0 bases, J lost 7 bases, and 13 bases lay in between. In DNA, the CDR3 is TGTGCCAGCAGCTTGGATGGGGGCAGCCGTGGCTACACCTTC. It codes for CASSLDGGSRGYTF.

The sample holds many counts of this clone. The chain carries TRBV6-5 and TRBJ1-4; 8 bases match TRBD1. The CDR3 is 15 residues long. In germline, CDR1 is MNHEY, CDR2 SVGAGI. The V and J ends lost 6 bases and 7 bases, in that order; junction bases with no gene match: 10. The CDR3 DNA is TGTGCCAGCAGGGACAGGGCACACCGACTTGAAAAACTGTTTTTT. Its translation: CASRDRAHRLEKLFF.

The chain uses TRBV3-1 (or the pseudogene TRBV3-2) and TRBJ1-1; a possible D gene is TRBD1 (5 bases). V shed 5 bases and J shed 0 bases, with 7 bases lying between them. The germline gives CDR1 LGHDT, CDR2 YNNKEL (reference sequence). The CDR3 sequence is 13 residues long. The CDR3 DNA reads TGTGCCAGCAGCACGACAGTGAACACTGAAGCTTTCTTT. It specifies CASSTTVNTEAFF.